The text below deals with one T cell receptor (beta chain). Its antigen is as yet unknown. The sample comes from a study of CD8 T cells in Susac syndrome. The length of the CDR3 is 15 residues. Germline CDR1 and CDR2: SGHRS and YFSETQ. Trimming shortened V by 0 bases and J by 3 bases, and 9 bases separated the two germline ends. Study-wide results and caveats: The study acknowledged a relatively small number of individuals in its TCR sequencing and HLA analysis.

Sequencing of TCR beta drew on CD8+ and CD4+ T cells from blood. Negative isolation was applied to CD8+ and CD4+ T cells, and FACS enrichment was applied to TEMRA cells. RNA in amounts of roughly 0.45 to 1 ug was reverse transcribed with random hexamers. With immunoSEQ multiplex PCR, TCR beta CDR3 was amplified across 54 Vbeta and 13 Jbeta. TCRdb analysed the immunoSEQ multiplex PCR reads with MiXCR anew, one entry per CDR3 protein. The repertoire holds 200,000 to 250,000 distinct CDR3 sequences, with about 96% as singletons. This TCR derives from a human donor with multiple sclerosis. Sequencing was carried out using CD4+ T cells from PBMCs. This chain links TRBV5-1 with TRBJ1-4, with D uncertain. The CDR3 DNA follows: TGCGCCAGCAGCTTGGCCCGGGGAGCTAATGAAAAACTGTTTTTT. This codes for CASSLARGANEKLFF.